The 12 T cell receptor beta chains below come from one sample, sequenced in a study of healthy donors' naive CD4 and CD8 T cells (dated by TCRdb to the mid-2010s). Sequencing was carried out with a 454 GS FLX Titanium. TCR libraries were built from 500 ng of total RNA with a previously published linear amplification protocol. TCRdb ran its own pipeline on the public reads, namely fastp trimming at Q25 and MiXCR clone calling, and kept in-frame beta chains. Identical CDR3 protein sequences are pooled into one entry, listed with their most common genes and DNA. A total of around 180,000 distinct CDR3 sequences appear in this sample, 65% to 75% of them only once. Less than 2.5% of the sample comes from the top ten. Sequences were obtained from naive CD4+ and CD8+ T cells sorted from blood, pooled from several donors. The sample's cell subset or site, from its label and the paper: FACS-sorted naive CD4+ (CD45RO-CD45RA+) and naive CD8+ (CD45RA+CD27bright) T cells. Every receptor here comes from a pool of human donors in good health; the sample pools cells from several healthy donors.

V is TRBV19 and J is TRBJ2-2, with 9 nucleotides matching TRBD2. Germline CDR1 and CDR2: LNHDA and SQIVND (reference sequence). V lost 5 bases, J lost 5 bases, and 6 bases stayed unmatched. The length of the CDR3 is 15 residues. CDR3 bases: TGTGCCAGTAGTCTCCTAGCGGGGTTAACCGGGGAGCTGTTTTTT. It encodes CASSLLAGLTGELFF. Based on the CDR3 plus reference TRBV19 and TRBJ2-2, the full variable domain is DGGITQSPKYLFRKEGQNVTLSCEQNLNHDAMYWYRQDPGQGLRLIYYSQIVNDFQKGDIAEGYSVSREKKESFPLTVTSAQKNPTAFYLCASSLLAGLTGELFFGEGSRLTVL.

This chain connects TRBV19 to TRBJ2-3, with TRBD2 matching 7 bases. The CDR3 is made up of 16 amino acids. Germline CDR1 reads LNHDA; CDR2 reads SQIVND (reference sequence). V shed 3 bases and J 0 bases; nucleotides not matched to a gene: 6. The CDR3 DNA is TGTGCCAGTAGTATCGTTTGGCGGGAGAGCACAGATACGCAGTATTTT. It translates to CASSIVWRESTDTQYF.

This rearrangement joins TRBV20-1 to TRBJ2-1; 13 nucleotides align to TRBD2. There are 20 residues in the CDR3. Unmatched junction bases numbered 20, after V lost 3 bases and J lost 6 bases. CDR1 and CDR2 from the germline V gene are DFQATT and SNEGSKA (reference sequence). The CDR3 loop is CSASRPGLAGYGARANEQFF. CDR3 in DNA: TGCAGTGCTAGTAGACCGGGACTAGCGGGATATGGAGCGAGGGCCAATGAGCAGTTCTTC.

The CDR3 sequence: CSVEGLKYNEQFF. The CDR3 DNA reads TGCAGCGTTGAAGGACTGAAGTACAATGAGCAGTTCTTC. The chain combines TRBV29-1 with TRBJ2-1; D is uncertain. The V gene's germline CDR1 is SQVTM and CDR2 ANQGSEA. The CDR3 runs 13 residues. Deletions cut 1 base from V and 4 bases from J, with 8 bases between.

Only a few counts were recorded for this clonotype. The chain links TRBV15 to TRBJ2-7, with TRBD2 identical over 9 bases. Germline V gene sequence: CDR1 LNHNV, CDR2 YYDKDF (reference sequence). This CDR3 has 15 residues. The junction had 5 bases not matched to a gene; V was cut back by 1 base and J by 4 bases. CDR3 sequence: CATSRAAGGRYEQYF. In DNA, the CDR3 is TGTGCCACCAGCAGAGCAGCGGGAGGAAGATACGAGCAGTACTTC.

V usage is TRBV6-6 and J usage is TRBJ2-7; the match to TRBD2 covers 9 bases. The CDR3 covers 15 residues. The germline gives CDR1 MNHNY, CDR2 SVGAGI (reference sequence). Unmatched junction bases numbered 5, after V lost 2 bases and J lost 3 bases. The CDR3 coding sequence is TGTGCCAGCAGTTACGGTAGCGGGAGACGCTACGAGCAGTACTTC. This codes for CASSYGSGRRYEQYF.

This rearrangement joins TRBV4-2 to TRBJ2-7; 8 bases are a match to TRBD1. This CDR3 region has 15 residues. The junction had 6 bases not matched to a gene; V was cut back by 0 bases and J by 5 bases. Looked up from germline, CDR1 is LGHNA and CDR2 is YNFKEQ. DNA for the CDR3: TGTGCCAGCAGCCAAGATCTTAGACAGGGGAACGAGCAGTACTTC. Amino acid sequence: CASSQDLRQGNEQYF.

This clonotype appeared a few times. Relative to the germline gene, one junction end is altered; a read error may explain this. The chain recombines TRBV19 with TRBJ1-2; D is undetermined. There are 11 residues in the CDR3. CDR1 and CDR2 from the germline V gene are LNHDA and SQIVND (reference sequence). CDR3 region: CAMGGYYGYTF. Written as DNA, the CDR3 is TGCGCCATGGGAGGTTACTATGGCTACACCTTC.

This clonotype was found a few times. The chain uses TRBV29-1 and TRBJ1-2; TRBD1 aligns across 9 bases. Germline assignment: CDR1 SQVTM and CDR2 ANQGSEA. Trimming cost V 7 bases and J 7 bases; bases outside gene matches: 10. The CDR3 totals 13 residues. DNA of the CDR3: TGCAGCGGGACTACAGGGGGCCGGGGTGGCTACACCTTC. Its protein product is CSGTTGGRGGYTF.

This chain links TRBV15 with TRBJ1-1; D gene uncertain. Germline V gene sequence: CDR1 LNHNV, CDR2 YYDKDF (reference sequence). Trimming removed 3 bases from V and 1 base from J, with 6 bases in between. CDR3 size: 13 residues. The CDR3 spells CATSSRENTEAFF. The DNA of the CDR3 is TGTGCCACCAGCAGTAGGGAGAACACTGAAGCTTTCTTT.

This chain connects TRBV29-1 to TRBJ1-2, with 8 positions matching TRBD1. V shed 3 bases and J 14 bases; nucleotides not matched to a gene: 23. The CDR3 loop spans 16 amino acids. The germline gives CDR1 SQVTM, CDR2 ANQGSEA. Written as DNA, the CDR3 is TGCAGCGTTGACCTCGGACAGGGCACGACTCGGGCGGGGATAACCTTC. Encoded protein: CSVDLGQGTTRAGITF. Supplemented by reference TRBV29-1 and TRBJ1-2, the full variable domain reads SAVISQKPSRDICQRGTSLTIQCQVDSQVTMMFWYRQQPGQSLTLIATANQGSEATYESGFVIDKFPISRPNLTFSTLTVSNMSPEDSSIYLCSVDLGQGTTRAGITFGSGTRLTVV.

V is TRBV29-1 and J is TRBJ1-2, with TRBD1 matching 7 bases. The CDR3 is made up of 14 amino acids. With V trimmed by 6 bases and J by 4 bases, 11 bases remained unmatched. CDR1 is SQVTM and CDR2 is ANQGSEA in the germline V gene. The CDR3 spells CSVEEGGGSYGYTF. DNA of the CDR3: TGCAGCGTCGAGGAGGGAGGGGGCAGCTATGGCTACACCTTC.